Listed below are T cell receptor beta chains from one sample, sequenced in a study of cytomegalovirus exposure and HLA in healthy donors. Assay: immunoSEQ multiplex PCR; the TCRdb copy retains only in-frame clones and omits some. The table records roughly 100,000 clones, roughly 80% of them present only once. What was sequenced was PBMCs. These receptors all come from a man aged 25 to 45 in good health and CMV-seropositive. The CDR3 runs from the conserved cysteine through the conserved F or W.

len	v_gene	j_gene	CDR3aa
16	TRBV7-7	TRBJ2-1	CASSPRDRGSGGEQFF
17	TRBV5-6	TRBJ1-4	CASSLLIIGGANEKLFF
19	TRBV4-1	TRBJ1-2	CASSRNNDIGTGWNYGYTF
15	TRBV15	TRBJ2-3	CATSRAGTGANTQYF
14	TRBV2	TRBJ2-7	CASSADRMVREQYF
14	TRBV2	TRBJ1-6	CASRKQGNNSPLHF
15	TRBV5-6	TRBJ2-3	CASSLGAANTDTQYF
14	TRBV6-1	TRBJ1-5	CASRPPGGGSPQHF
13	TRBV7-9	TRBJ2-7	CASSLFLGGEQYF
15	TRBV27	TRBJ2-3	CASSFARGSADTQYF
13	TRBV6-1	TRBJ2-5	CASSSQGDGTQYF
15	TRBV7-7	TRBJ2-1	CASSSGLAAPNEQFF
14	TRBV6-1	TRBJ1-2	CASSPTGANYGYTF
16	TRBV5-4	TRBJ2-5	CASSLLRGVTGETQYF
16	TRBV13	TRBJ1-2	CASSRSLGGARYGYTF
15	TRBV2	TRBJ1-1	CASIPPTGLNTEAFF
13	TRBV19	TRBJ2-1	CASRGGGAGKQFF
15	TRBV11-2	TRBJ2-6	CASGTGGAGANVLTF
15	TRBV6-5	TRBJ1-3	CASSYDSTSGNTIYF
15	TRBV28	TRBJ2-7	CASSLTGLYAYEQYF
15	TRBV19	TRBJ1-4	CASSIVQGGNEKLFF
18	TRBV11-2	TRBJ2-1	CASSPGTGGEDYSNEQFF
14	TRBV19	TRBJ2-2	CASSVVPSTGELFF
11	TRBV4-1	TRBJ2-1	CASSSRGEQFF
17	TRBV5-4	TRBJ2-4	CASSLGSRAGAKNIQYF
13	TRBV6-1	TRBJ1-1	CASSARVDTEAFF
15	TRBV4-1	TRBJ2-3	CASSLRTGMGDTQYF
14	TRBV27	TRBJ1-6	CASSWAGEYSPLHF
18	TRBV25-1	TRBJ1-3	CASSEDRRGFYSGNTIYF
14	TRBV14	TRBJ2-3	CASSQDLFRDTQYF
13	TRBV4-2	TRBJ1-2	CASSQGGYYGYTF
14	TRBV11-2	TRBJ1-5	CASSLVNGNQPQHF
14	TRBV6-5	TRBJ1-2	CASSSAGTGYGYTF
14	TRBV27	TRBJ2-1	CASSLTRGYNEQFF
21	TRBV6-1	TRBJ2-1	CASSEAAIAGGLLPTYNEQFF
15	TRBV14	TRBJ2-7	CASSQDRDRGLEQYF
17	TRBV30	TRBJ1-6	CAWSASRTSSYNSPLHF
15	TRBV5-1	TRBJ2-3	CASSLERGSTDTQYF
15	TRBV18	TRBJ1-1	CASSLRGFGITEAFF
18	TRBV7-9	TRBJ1-4	CASSLSGPNRATNEKLFF
17	TRBV15	TRBJ2-2	CATSRPFGTTNTGELFF
16	TRBV5-1	TRBJ1-1	CASSLGDRYVNTEAFF
16	TRBV4-1	TRBJ1-2	CASSQEGDRLNYGYTF
16	TRBV5-1	TRBJ2-3	CASSLGAGGLTDTQYF
14	TRBV7-3	TRBJ2-3	CASSSGLGFDTQYF
12	TRBV6-6	TRBJ1-6	CASSSQGTSLHF
15	TRBV6-5	TRBJ1-1	CASSPTWGPNTEAFF
14	TRBV14	TRBJ1-2	CASSQVLGAYGYTF
15	TRBV19	TRBJ2-1	CASSIEHRNYNEQFF